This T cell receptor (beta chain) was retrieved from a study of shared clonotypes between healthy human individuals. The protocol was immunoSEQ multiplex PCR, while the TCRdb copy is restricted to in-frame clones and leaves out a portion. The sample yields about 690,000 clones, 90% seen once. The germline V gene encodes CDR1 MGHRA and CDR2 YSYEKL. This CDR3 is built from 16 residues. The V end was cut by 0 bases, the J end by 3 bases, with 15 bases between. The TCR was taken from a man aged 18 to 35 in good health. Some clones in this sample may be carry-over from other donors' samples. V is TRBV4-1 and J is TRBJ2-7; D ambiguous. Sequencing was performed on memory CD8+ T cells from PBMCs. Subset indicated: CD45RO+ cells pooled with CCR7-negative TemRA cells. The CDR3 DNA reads TGCGCCAGCAGCCAAGATGGAACCCCAAAGATCTACGAGCAGTACTTC. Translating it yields CASSQDGTPKIYEQYF.